The rows below give T cell receptor beta chains drawn from one sample of a study of cytomegalovirus exposure and HLA in healthy donors. Sequencing used immunoSEQ multiplex PCR; TCRdb keeps in-frame clones, though not all of them. The table shows some 83,000 clones, with 90% to 95% occurring only once. The sequenced material came from PBMCs. Every receptor here comes from a young woman in good health and CMV-seronegative. Each CDR3 is given with its conserved first and last residue. Size values are once, few and many counts, or a class for expanded clones, and some rows have none.

TRBV5-6	NA	TRBJ2-3	CASSAGTGGTDTQYF
TRBV5-1	NA	TRBJ1-2	CASSRGWGETAGYTF
TRBV10-2	NA	TRBJ1-2	CASSLSGYSANYGYTF
TRBV28	NA	TRBJ2-7	CASSSTISVYEQYF
TRBV19	once	TRBJ1-5	CASSTGTLRNQPQHF
TRBV9	once	TRBJ1-5	CASSVAGGSNQPQHF
TRBV27	NA	TRBJ2-1	CASYPWSGLAANEQFF
TRBV5-1	NA	TRBJ2-7	CASSFGEVPYEQYF
TRBV5-4	NA	TRBJ2-2	CASSPRGLGTGELFF
TRBV6-1	once	TRBJ1-2	CASSETGNYGYTF
TRBV5-8	NA	TRBJ2-3	CASSYGLATDTQYF
TRBV6-1	NA	TRBJ1-4	CASTFTRGEKLFF
TRBV29-1	NA	TRBJ2-7	CSVGTDYEQYF
TRBV10-3	once	TRBJ2-7	CAIWDGREKEYF
TRBV29-1	NA	TRBJ1-3	CSVEVGDYRSGNTIYF
TRBV19	NA	TRBJ1-6	CASSPGTGVSPLHF
TRBV14	NA	TRBJ2-7	CASSPPGGPDTFYEQYF
TRBV10-3	NA	TRBJ1-1	CAIGTANTEAFF
TRBV5-4	NA	TRBJ2-7	CASSSIYSPGRSGRSEQYF
TRBV11-3	NA	TRBJ2-5	CASSPGEETQYF
TRBV9	NA	TRBJ2-1	CASSVALTEDEQFF
TRBV30	NA	TRBJ1-1	CAWSFSDTEAFF
TRBV7-8	NA	TRBJ2-7	CASSLELADTYEQYF
TRBV28	NA	TRBJ2-1	CASSPPGQGTEEQFF
TRBV14	NA	TRBJ1-2	CASSLLGGRGYTF
TRBV4-1	NA	TRBJ2-3	CASSQEVTGGSTDTQYF
TRBV7-9	NA	TRBJ2-5	CASSHASRVGEETQYF
TRBV11-3	NA	TRBJ2-7	CASIPVDREDF
TRBV19	NA	TRBJ1-5	CASRYHGDRVNQPQHF
TRBV9	NA	TRBJ2-7	CASSAGTHAYEQYF
TRBV7-8	NA	TRBJ2-5	CASSPGPGQGETQYF
TRBV25-1	once	TRBJ2-7	CASRDRVYEQYF
TRBV27	once	TRBJ2-3	CASSGLAGLDTQYF
TRBV5-6	NA	TRBJ1-1	CASSLAAGRLIMNTEAFF
TRBV6-1	NA	TRBJ1-4	CASSGGQGAEKLFF
TRBV10-3	NA	TRBJ2-2	CAISESEGAYTGELFF
TRBV4-1	NA	TRBJ1-2	CASSQEWGDYGYTF
TRBV25-1	NA	TRBJ2-3	CASSEWTSSGTDTQYF
TRBV5-4	NA	TRBJ2-1	CASSHGGGGSNPEQFF
TRBV5-1	NA	TRBJ2-3	CASSLGGHSNADTQYF
TRBV5-1	NA	TRBJ2-2	CASSLGLAANTGELFF
TRBV9	NA	TRBJ2-7	CASSDNYEQYF
TRBV6-5	once	TRBJ2-7	CASSYNRQRSSYEQYF
TRBV25-1	NA	TRBJ2-3	CASSRQDTDTQYF
TRBV7-9	NA	TRBJ2-7	CASSLLPRLAGTYEQYF
TRBV30	NA	TRBJ2-3	CACSSTDTQYF